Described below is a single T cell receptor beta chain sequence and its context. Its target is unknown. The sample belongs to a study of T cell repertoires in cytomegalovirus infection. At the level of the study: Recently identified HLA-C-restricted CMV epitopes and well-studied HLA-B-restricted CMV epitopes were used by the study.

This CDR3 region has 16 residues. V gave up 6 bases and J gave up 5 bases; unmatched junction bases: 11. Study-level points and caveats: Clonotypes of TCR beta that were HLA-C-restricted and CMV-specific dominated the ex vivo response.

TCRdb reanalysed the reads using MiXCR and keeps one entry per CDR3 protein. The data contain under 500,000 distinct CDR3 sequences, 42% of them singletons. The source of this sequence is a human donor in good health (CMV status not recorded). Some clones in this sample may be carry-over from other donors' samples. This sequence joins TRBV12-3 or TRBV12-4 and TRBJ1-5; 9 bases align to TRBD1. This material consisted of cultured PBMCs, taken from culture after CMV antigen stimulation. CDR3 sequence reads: CASSSTGGDLDQPQHF. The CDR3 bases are TGTGCCAGCAGCTCCACAGGGGGCGATTTGGATCAGCCCCAGCATTTT.